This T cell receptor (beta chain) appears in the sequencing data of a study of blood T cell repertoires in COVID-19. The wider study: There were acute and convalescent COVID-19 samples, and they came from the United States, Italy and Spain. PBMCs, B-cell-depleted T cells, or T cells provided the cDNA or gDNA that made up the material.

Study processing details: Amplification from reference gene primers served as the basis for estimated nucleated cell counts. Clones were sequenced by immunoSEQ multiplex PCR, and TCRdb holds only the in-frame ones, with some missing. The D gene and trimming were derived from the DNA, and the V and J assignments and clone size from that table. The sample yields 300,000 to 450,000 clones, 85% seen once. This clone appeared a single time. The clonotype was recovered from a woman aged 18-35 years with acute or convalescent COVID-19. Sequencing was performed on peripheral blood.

CDR3 nucleotide sequence: TGTGCCAGCAGTTCAGAGGGGGGGTTTAATGAAAAACTGTTTTTT. Translating it yields CASSSEGGFNEKLFF. This chain connects TRBV6-5 to TRBJ1-4, with a possible D match to TRBD1 (6 bases). Trimming removed 4 bases at V and 4 bases at J, with 13 bases between. Germline V gene sequence: CDR1 MNHEY, CDR2 SVGAGI. The CDR3 covers 15 residues.